These 24 T cell receptor beta chains were sequenced from one sample in a study of cytomegalovirus exposure and HLA in healthy donors. 13 Jbeta primers and 60 Vbeta primers were used for the PCR. The table came from immunoSEQ multiplex PCR; TCRdb's copy has only in-frame clones and leaves some out. The data hold 200,000 to 250,000 clones, with around nine tenths observed a single time. The specimen was PBMCs. These receptors were taken from a woman in her late teens or twenties in good health and CMV-seronegative.

This clone was seen a handful of times. The rearrangement uses TRBV5-1 and TRBJ2-3, with 12 positions matching TRBD2. CDR1 is SGHRS and CDR2 is YFSETQ in the germline V gene. Germline trimming cut 0 bases from V and 0 bases from J; bases unmatched to any gene: 2. The CDR3 contains 17 residues. The chain's CDR3 is CASSLGLAGGSTDTQYF. The CDR3 coding sequence is TGCGCCAGCAGCTTGGGGCTAGCGGGGGGGAGCACAGATACGCAGTATTTT. Variable domain in full (rest from reference TRBV5-1 and TRBJ2-3): KAGVTQTPRYLIKTRGQQVTLSCSPISGHRSVSWYQQTPGQGLQFLFEYFSETQRNKGNFPGRFSGRQFSNSRSEMNVSTLELGDSALYLCASSLGLAGGSTDTQYFGPGTRLTVL.

The chain couples TRBV6-6 to TRBJ2-2; D is perhaps TRBD1 (6 bases). Germline V CDR1 and CDR2: MNHNY, SVGAGI (reference sequence). The CDR3 extends over 16 amino acids. Trimming stripped 1 base from V and 0 bases from J, with 9 bases between. CDR3 in DNA: TGTGCCAGCAGTTACTTGGACAGCACGAACACCGGGGAGCTGTTTTTT. Its translation: CASSYLDSTNTGELFF.

This clone was observed once. The chain carries TRBV5-5 and TRBJ2-7; 12 nucleotides align to TRBD2. V was pared by 0 bases and J by 6 bases, with 4 bases of the junction left unmatched. The CDR3 has 15 amino acids. CDR1 and CDR2 from the germline V gene are SGHKS and YYEKEE (reference sequence). The CDR3 is CASSLATSGGGEQYF. The CDR3 DNA reads as TGTGCCAGCAGCTTGGCGACTAGCGGGGGAGGCGAGCAGTACTTC.

The J gene is TRBJ1-1, the V gene TRBV18; the D gene is possibly TRBD1 (6 bases). V was shortened by 3 bases and J by 5 bases, with 16 bases between the two germline ends. The CDR3 is 15 residues long. Germline lookup yields CDR1 KGHSH and CDR2 LQKENI. Here the CDR3 reads CASSPISTQGTEAFF. The CDR3 DNA follows: TGTGCCAGCTCACCGATTTCAACCCAGGGGACTGAAGCTTTCTTT.

V gene TRBV28 combines with J gene TRBJ1-1; D is ambiguous. Trimming pared 6 bases from V and 0 bases from J, leaving 14 bases between. There are 15 residues in the CDR3. The germline V gene encodes CDR1 MDHEN and CDR2 SYDVKM. In DNA, the CDR3 is TGTGCCAGCAGACCCCCGGGAGCAATGAACACTGAAGCTTTCTTT. Translation gives CASRPPGAMNTEAFF.

The gene calls are TRBV11-2 and TRBJ2-7; D is undetermined. Germline-derived CDR1 and CDR2 are SGHAT and FQNNGV. Between the trimmed V and J ends, which lost 1 base and 3 bases, there was a span of 19 bases. There are 17 residues in the CDR3. For the CDR3, the DNA is TGTGCCAGCAGCTTAGCCGCGGTAGATTCTGTGGGCTACGAGCAGTACTTC. Translation: CASSLAAVDSVGYEQYF. Full variable domain (missing parts from reference TRBV11-2 and TRBJ2-7): EAGVAQSPRYKIIEKRQSVAFWCNPISGHATLYWYQQILGQGPKLLIQFQNNGVVDDSQLPKDRFSAERLKGVDSTLKIQPAKLEDSAVYLCASSLAAVDSVGYEQYFGPGTRLTVT.

The genes are TRBV6-6 and TRBJ2-7, with 7 bases aligning to TRBD1. Germline CDR1 is MNHNY and CDR2 is SVGAGI (reference sequence). V was clipped by 0 bases and J by 1 base; unmatched bases: 3. The CDR3 loop spans 15 amino acids. The CDR3 DNA is TGTGCCAGCAGTTACTCATGGGACAGATCCTACGAGCAGTACTTC. Protein product: CASSYSWDRSYEQYF.

This chain uses TRBV28 with TRBJ2-3; 10 positions agree with TRBD2. This CDR3 region has 16 residues. Germline CDR1 is MDHEN and CDR2 is SYDVKM. V trimming: 3 bases; J trimming: 6 bases; junction bases outside the gene matches: 9. The CDR3 sequence is CASSFLAGGSRDTQYF. The CDR3 DNA follows: TGTGCCAGCAGTTTTTTAGCGGGAGGTTCAAGGGATACGCAGTATTTT.

In this sample, this clone turned up once. This chain connects TRBV25-1 to TRBJ2-2; perhaps TRBD1 as D (6 bases). The germline CDR1 and CDR2 sequences are MGHDK and SYGVNS. The CDR3 is 16 residues long. V shed 1 base and J shed 6 bases, with 15 bases lying between them. The CDR3 here is CASSEFGTGRAGELFF. As DNA, the CDR3 is TGTGCCAGCAGTGAATTCGGTACAGGGCGGGCCGGGGAGCTGTTTTTT.

This clone occurred once. The gene calls are TRBV6-5 and TRBJ2-7, with TRBD1 as a possible D gene (5 bases). The germline V gene encodes CDR1 MNHEY and CDR2 SVGAGI. The V end was cut by 0 bases, the J end by 5 bases, with 14 bases between. This CDR3 comprises 15 residues. In nucleotides, the CDR3 is TGTGCCAGCAGTTACTCGAGGCAGGGTAGGCACGAGCAGTACTTC. It codes for CASSYSRQGRHEQYF.

The chain couples TRBV19 to TRBJ2-3, with 12 bases aligning to TRBD1. V gave up 5 bases and J gave up 1 base; unmatched junction bases: 4. This CDR3 spans 16 amino acids. Germline-derived CDR1 and CDR2 are LNHDA and SQIVND (reference sequence). CDR3 bases: TGTGCCAGTAGTGCCCGGGACAGGGGGCGCACAGATACGCAGTATTTT. Encoded protein: CASSARDRGRTDTQYF.

V is TRBV5-4 and J is TRBJ1-1, with 8 bases identical to TRBD1. The V segment lost 0 bases and the J segment 6 bases; nucleotides outside the gene matches: 4. The CDR3 is made up of 14 amino acids. Germline V gene lookup returns CDR1 SGHNT and CDR2 YYREEE (reference sequence). CDR3 nucleotide sequence: TGTGCCAGCAGCTTGGGGACAGGGAGCCCTGAAGCTTTCTTT. Residues: CASSLGTGSPEAFF. Looking up the rest from reference TRBV5-4 and TRBJ1-1 gives the full variable domain: ETGVTQSPTHLIKTRGQQVTLRCSSQSGHNTVSWYQQALGQGPQFIFQYYREEENGRGNFPPRFSGLQFPNYSSELNVNALELDDSALYLCASSLGTGSPEAFFGQGTRLTVV.

This clone has just a few counts. The chain links TRBV2 to TRBJ2-1; 16 bases line up with TRBD2. The J segment lost 13 bases and the V segment lost 3 bases, leaving 3 bases of the junction unmatched. The length of the CDR3 is 14 residues. CDR1 SNHLY and CDR2 FYNNEI come from the germline V gene. The CDR3 coding sequence is TGTGCCAGCAGTGAGGGACTAGCGGGGGGGCATCAGTTCTTC. This sequence encodes CASSEGLAGGHQFF.

The rearrangement uses TRBV27 and TRBJ1-4, with D unclear. V lost 8 bases, J lost 8 bases, and 21 bases lay in between. CDR3 length: 15 amino acids. Germline CDR1 and CDR2: MNHEY and SMNVEV (reference sequence). CDR3 coding DNA: TGTGCCAGCGGAAGATTGGACGGGGAGGACGAAAAACTGTTTTTT. Translated, it gives CASGRLDGEDEKLFF.

Regarding this clone: Germline and junction disagree at one end, which may indicate a read error. This rearrangement joins TRBV2 to TRBJ2-1, with D maybe TRBD2 (6 bases). The CDR3 is made up of 15 amino acids. Germline CDR1 SNHLY, CDR2 FYNNEI. CDR3 nucleotides: TGTGCCAGCAGAGAAGACGGGGGCTCCTACAATGAGCAGTTCTTC. Translated: CASREDGGSYNEQFF.

The chain uses TRBV15 and TRBJ2-5, with TRBD2 matching over 7 bases. With 1 base clipped from V and 3 bases from J, the junction kept 2 bases outside the gene matches. The CDR3 runs to 14 residues. CDR1 and CDR2 (germline): LNHNV, YYDKDF (reference sequence). The CDR3 is CATSRGGGKETQYF. The CDR3 DNA follows: TGTGCCACCAGCAGAGGGGGGGGTAAAGAGACCCAGTACTTC.

The chain uses TRBV7-8 and TRBJ2-3; no firm D call. The CDR3 has 13 amino acids. Looked up from germline, CDR1 is SGHVS and CDR2 is FQNEAQ. The V gene lost 5 bases and the J gene lost 2 bases, with 8 bases spanning the gap. This CDR3 is CASSAYPTDTQYF. The DNA for the CDR3 is TGTGCCAGCAGCGCCTACCCCACAGATACGCAGTATTTT.

V and J are TRBV29-1 and TRBJ2-1; 7 bases agree with TRBD2. J was trimmed by 0 bases and V by 8 bases; bases with no gene match: 4. Germline values: CDR1 SQVTM, CDR2 ANQGSEA. The CDR3 runs 13 residues. CDR3 residues: CSTGGSSYNEQFF. CDR3 coding DNA: TGCAGCACCGGGGGGAGCTCCTACAATGAGCAGTTCTTC.

The V gene is TRBV6-5, the J gene TRBJ2-3; D might be TRBD1 (5 bases). The germline V gene encodes CDR1 MNHEY and CDR2 SVGAGI. The CDR3 is made up of 16 amino acids. The V gene lost 0 bases and the J gene lost 4 bases, with 14 bases spanning the gap. Here the CDR3 reads CASSYSNRPSADTQYF. Written as DNA, the CDR3 is TGTGCCAGCAGTTACTCGAACAGGCCGTCGGCAGATACGCAGTATTTT.

The rearrangement links TRBV15 to TRBJ2-7, with 9 bases matching TRBD1. The length of the CDR3 is 15 residues. V was clipped by 0 bases and J by 2 bases; unmatched bases: 2. Germline CDR1 reads LNHNV; CDR2 reads YYDKDF (reference sequence). Written as DNA, the CDR3 is TGTGCCACCAGCAGAGAGACAGGGGGAACCTACGAGCAGTACTTC. Translated: CATSRETGGTYEQYF.

This clone was found once. CDR3 nucleotide sequence: TGTGCCAGCAGCCTTACAGGGGGCGCGGGGGATACGCAGTATTTT. Residues: CASSLTGGAGDTQYF. The V and J genes are TRBV7-2 and TRBJ2-3; 9 bases match TRBD1. Germline loops: CDR1 SGHTA, CDR2 FQGNSA. Germline trimming cut 5 bases from V and 6 bases from J; bases unmatched to any gene: 9. This CDR3 is built from 15 residues. Filled out from reference TRBV7-2 and TRBJ2-3, the complete variable domain reads GAGVSQSPSNKVTEKGKDVELRCDPISGHTALYWYRQSLGQGLEFLIYFQGNSAPDKSGLPSDRFSAERTGGSVSTLTIQRTQQEDSAVYLCASSLTGGAGDTQYFGPGTRLTVL.

The genes are TRBV15 and TRBJ2-2, with D perhaps TRBD1 (6 bases). The CDR3 runs 14 residues. In germline, CDR1 is LNHNV, CDR2 YYDKDF (reference sequence). Trimming pared 9 bases from V and 2 bases from J, leaving 13 bases between. The CDR3 DNA reads TGTGCCACTATGGGACACCCTAACACCGGGGAGCTGTTTTTT. Protein product: CATMGHPNTGELFF. The complete variable domain, with remaining parts taken from reference TRBV15 and TRBJ2-2, reads DAMVIQNPRYQVTQFGKPVTLSCSQTLNHNVMYWYQQKSSQAPKLLFHYYDKDFNNEADTPDNFQSRRPNTSFCFLDIRSPGLGDTAMYLCATMGHPNTGELFFGEGSRLTVL.

The CDR3 region has the DNA TGCGCCAGCAGCAACGGACTAGAGCCGTCCTACAATGAGCAGTTCTTC. Translated, it gives CASSNGLEPSYNEQFF. The V call is TRBV5-1, the J call TRBJ2-1, with 7 bases lining up with TRBD2. The germline V gene encodes CDR1 SGHRS and CDR2 YFSETQ. The ends lost 4 bases at V and 1 base at J; junction bases unmatched: 8. The CDR3 extends over 16 amino acids.

V gene TRBV4-1 combines with J gene TRBJ2-2; possible D gene TRBD1, 6 bases. CDR3 size: 15 residues. With 1 base removed from V and 1 base from J, the gap between germline ends came to 7 bases. Looked up from germline, CDR1 is MGHRA and CDR2 is YSYEKL. CDR3 amino acids: CASSQAGQNTGELFF. The CDR3 DNA reads TGCGCCAGCAGCCAAGCGGGACAGAACACCGGGGAGCTGTTTTTT.